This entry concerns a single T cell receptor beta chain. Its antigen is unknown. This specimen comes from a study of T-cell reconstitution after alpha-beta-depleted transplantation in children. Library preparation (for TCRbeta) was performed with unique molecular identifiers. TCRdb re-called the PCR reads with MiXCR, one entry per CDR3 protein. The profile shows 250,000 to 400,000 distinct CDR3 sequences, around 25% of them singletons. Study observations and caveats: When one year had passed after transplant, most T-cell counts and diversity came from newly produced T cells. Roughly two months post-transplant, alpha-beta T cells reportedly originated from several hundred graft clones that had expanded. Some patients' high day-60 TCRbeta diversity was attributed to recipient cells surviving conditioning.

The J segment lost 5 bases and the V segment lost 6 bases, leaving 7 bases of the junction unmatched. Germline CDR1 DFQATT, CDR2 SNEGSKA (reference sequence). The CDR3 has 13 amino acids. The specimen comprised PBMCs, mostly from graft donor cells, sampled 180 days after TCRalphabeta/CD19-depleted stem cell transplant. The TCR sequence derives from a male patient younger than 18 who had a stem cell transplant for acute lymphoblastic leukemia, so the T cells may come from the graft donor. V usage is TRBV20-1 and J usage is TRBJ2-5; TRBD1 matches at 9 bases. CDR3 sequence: CSARQGVRETQYF. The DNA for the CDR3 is TGCAGTGCCCGACAGGGGGTCCGGGAGACCCAGTACTTC.